The clone carrying this TCR beta chain was observed many times. Its antigen is still unknown. This record belongs to a study of metastatic and nonmetastatic thyroid tumors. Study context: For malignant and benign thyroid patients, tumor or nodule tissue and blood were the sources whose repertoires were compared.

Authors' processing steps: Building a distant-metastasis classifier for papillary thyroid cancer drew on CDR3 differences across clinicopathological groups. MiXCR re-clonotyped the PCR reads for TCRdb. Here the V and J calls rest on TCRdb's processing, not on the authors' analysis. The table has around 26,000 clones, about 3.9% seen once. Not a single patient had been given any form of treatment at any point before undergoing thyroid surgery. Overall study results and limits: As reported, TCR beta diversity in blood and tumor was significantly higher in malignant thyroid tumors than in benign nodules.

This clonotype was obtained from a male donor with papillary thyroid cancer or a benign thyroid nodule (not recorded which). Some clones in this sample may be carry-over from other donors' samples. The sequenced sample was blood.

The CDR3 here is CAWSVTIYEQYF. CDR3 coding DNA: TGTGCCTGGAGTGTAACTATCTACGAGCAGTACTTC. V is TRBV30 and J is TRBJ2-7; the D is unclear. CDR1 is GTSNPN and CDR2 is SVGIG in the germline V gene (reference sequence). V lost 0 bases and J lost 3, with 6 bases in between. This CDR3 is built from 12 residues. The variable domain in full, with the rest retrieved from reference TRBV30 and TRBJ2-7, is SQTIHQWPATLVQPVGSPLSLECTVEGTSNPNLYWYRQAAGRGLQLLFYSVGIGQISSEVPQNLSASRPQDRQFILSSKKLLLSDSGFYLCAWSVTIYEQYFGPGTRLTVT.